This TCR beta chain was documented in a study of T cell changes during pregnancy in multiple sclerosis (dated 2019 in TCRdb). About the study as a whole: In women with multiple sclerosis, the researchers looked at how the T cell repertoire shifted as pregnancy progressed.

Library prep was done by the immunoSEQ multiplex PCR assay. TCRdb took this table from immuneACCESS and kept in-frame rearrangements with V and J called. Such tables lack part of the clones; where checked against another copy, unresolved V genes explain under half of the gap, and the rest is unexplained. Present in this sample are tens of thousands of clones, approximately 91% of which were seen just once. The top ten clonotypes cover approximately 10% of the sample. This clone is judged medium-sized (0.01 to 0.1%). Its target antigen remains unknown. Per-base qualities were not stored, and no clone one base away is much larger. This specimen was CD8+ T cells from peripheral blood mononuclear cells, taken in the third trimester of pregnancy. This receptor was obtained from a female donor with multiple sclerosis, enrolled in a pregnancy study.

The CDR3: CASSNTGTPILGSNTEAFF. The sequenced DNA: TGCGCCAGCAGCAACACCGGGACACCCATTTTGGGGAGCAACACTGAAGCTTTCTTT. The chain is made from TRBV4-1 and TRBJ1-1; the D gene is possibly TRBD1, with 6 bases matching. From the cysteine through the phenylalanine, the CDR3 covers 19 amino acids. The retained sequence is limited to the CDR3, 57 bases, with the frame set at the first base. V is cut by 5 bases and J by 2 bases, and the space between the germline ends is 27 bases. CDR1 and CDR2, looked up from the germline V gene, are MGHRA and YSYEKL.